This T cell receptor (beta chain) was sequenced for a study of blood T cell repertoires in COVID-19 (dated by TCRdb to 2019 to 2021). Regarding the complete study: Samples from collaborators originated in the United States, Italy and Spain and spanned both the acute and convalescent phases of COVID-19. The material from the prospective study consisted of cDNA or gDNA derived from T cells, B-cell-depleted T cells, or PBMCs. Deeply sampled blood TCRbeta repertoires from subjects exposed to, actively infected with, or recovered from COVID-19 were included in the dataset. The repertoires were made available in a free public database intended to serve as a resource for research on the immune response to SARS-CoV-2. The samples were drawn from the first 160 participants of the ongoing ImmuneRACE study and from 1,254 subjects provided by 6 global collaborators. Sample metadata almost always included a de-identified subject ID, COVID-19 status, age in years and sex. Where HLA class I and class II types were available, the types were taken from metadata supplied by the sample provider, not from assay-based typing. Overall results and qualifications from the work: How much clinical and demographic metadata was included differed by source and by participant, and the metadata was provided uncurated.

TCRbeta CDR3 regions were amplified from genomic DNA by means of the immunoSEQ Assay, a bias-controlled multiplex PCR. For the original study's pipeline: Within the assay, amplification of reference gene primers was used to estimate how many nucleated cells each sample contained. Sequence reads were collapsed and filtered to measure the absolute abundance of every unique TCRbeta CDR3 rearrangement. For each sample, productive Simpson clonality was calculated as the square root of Simpson's diversity index over productive rearrangements. TCRdb obtained this table from immuneACCESS and retained in-frame rearrangements with V and J assigned. These tables miss some clones; where compared with another copy, unresolved V genes account for less than half of the shortfall, and the remainder is unexplained. That table furnishes V, J and clone size, whereas the DNA furnished D and trimming. The sample table holds just over 300,000 clones, of which approximately 84% were seen once. In total, the top ten clones hold approximately 4.1% of the sample.

Note on this clone: No cognate antigen has been identified for it. The record has no base qualities; no much larger clone is one base away.

V loses 2 bases of germline sequence and J loses 1 base, and the interval between the two ends is 17 bases. CDR1 LNHDA and CDR2 SQIVND are derived from the germline V gene (reference sequence). The CDR3 starts with the cysteine, ends with the phenylalanine, and has 17 residues. Only the CDR3 DNA is retained, 51 bases long and in frame from the first base. In the prospective study, participants were about 18 to 100 years old, resided in 25 or so geographic areas of the United States, and were enrolled through a virtual design. Cohort assignment in the prospective study relied on participant-reported clinical history from a screening survey and a study questionnaire. Recovered participants in ImmuneRACE Cohort 3 were defined as having two consecutive negative NP/OP PCR tests, clearance from a healthcare professional, or resolution of symptoms. Each participant in the prospective study had whole blood, serum and a nasopharyngeal or oropharyngeal swab collected by mobile phlebotomists. Participants in the prospective study had the option to provide additional blood draws and questionnaires over a roughly two-month period. Before DNA extraction, blood samples from the prospective study were shipped at room temperature or frozen.

The chain joins TRBV19 to TRBJ1-1; a tentative D match to TRBD1 spans 6 bases. Material for sequencing was PBMCs or T cells enriched from blood (not recorded which). The source is a man aged 25 to 40 who had recovered from COVID-19. The CDR3 here reads CASSIFFRQGRNTEAFF. The nucleotide sequence is TGTGCCAGTAGTATATTTTTTAGGCAGGGGAGGAACACTGAAGCTTTCTTT. Full variable domain (CDR3 extended with the reference TRBV19 and TRBJ1-1 proteins): DGGITQSPKYLFRKEGQNVTLSCEQNLNHDAMYWYRQDPGQGLRLIYYSQIVNDFQKGDIAEGYSVSREKKESFPLTVTSAQKNPTAFYLCASSIFFRQGRNTEAFFGQGTRLTVV.